The sequence of this T cell receptor beta chain was determined in a study of shared clonotypes between healthy human individuals. General study points: As a rule, naive subsets had a larger estimated richness than memory subsets. The four-donor shared clonotypes exceeded non-shared clonotypes in generation probability, with non-shared ones scoring lower.

In the naive CD8 group, cells lacked CD45RO and were positively selected for CCR7, so terminally differentiated effector memory CD45RA+ cells were left out. The germline V gene encodes CDR1 MNHEY and CDR2 SMNVEV (reference sequence). Unmatched junction bases numbered 6, after V lost 6 bases and J lost 1 base. The CDR3 has 15 amino acids. About this clone: Its antigen is currently unknown.

The data were produced by immunoSEQ multiplex PCR, yet TCRdb's version contains in-frame clones alone and is incomplete. The table has some 2,100,000 clones, under 95% seen once. The clonotype comes from a young man in good health. Some clones in this sample may be carry-over from other donors' samples. This sequence joins TRBV27 and TRBJ2-7, with 10 bases lining up with TRBD1. Sequencing was performed on naive CD8+ T cells from PBMCs. The CDR3 DNA sequence: TGTGCCAGCAGGGCCGGGACAGGGGTGTCCTACGAGCAGTACTTC. This translates into CASRAGTGVSYEQYF.